The following is a T cell receptor (beta chain) sequence with its context. The CDR3 loop spans 15 amino acids. Germline lookup yields CDR1 SGHTA and CDR2 FQGNSA. With 5 bases removed from V and 5 bases from J, the gap between germline ends came to 19 bases. This entry comes from a study of blood T cell repertoires in COVID-19. Across the study: COVID-19 samples, acute and convalescent, were from the United States, Italy and Spain. T cells, B-cell-depleted T cells, or PBMCs supplied cDNA or gDNA.

Per the original methods: Amplifying reference gene primers gave estimates of nucleated cell counts. Here immunoSEQ multiplex PCR was the method, and the copy in TCRdb shows in-frame clones only, minus some. V and J calls and clone size are as listed in that table; D and trimming were resolved from the DNA. The table has under 200,000 clones, approximately 87% seen once; the top ten hold nearly 2.5%. This receptor was obtained from a man aged 40-50 years with active or convalescent COVID-19. The chain couples TRBV7-2 to TRBJ2-7; maybe TRBD2 (7 bases). Sequencing used peripheral blood. The CDR3 sequence: CASSPTRGGSDEQYF. CDR3 coding DNA: TGTGCCAGCAGCCCAACGCGCGGGGGCAGCGACGAGCAGTACTTC.